These 21 T cell receptor beta chains originate from one sample sequenced in a study of blood T cell repertoires in COVID-19. TCRdb's table, derived via immunoSEQ multiplex PCR, lists solely in-frame clones and lacks some. The table records a few hundred thousand clones, roughly 86% of them present only once. The specimen was peripheral blood. The receptor set was obtained from a woman in her 30s with COVID-19, enrolled during active disease.

V and J are TRBV5-1 and TRBJ2-1; D is perhaps TRBD2 (6 bases). V was pared by 4 bases and J by 0 bases, with 14 bases between. This CDR3 contains 16 residues. Germline CDR1 reads SGHRS; CDR2 reads YFSETQ. CDR3 loop: CASSGFSGVSYNEQFF. The CDR3 DNA reads as TGCGCCAGCAGCGGATTTAGCGGAGTCTCCTACAATGAGCAGTTCTTC.

The chain carries TRBV7-3 and TRBJ2-2; D is unresolved. The CDR3 runs to 15 residues. The V and J ends lost 5 bases and 3 bases respectively, with 13 bases between them. Germline CDR1 SGHTA, CDR2 FQGTGA. The CDR3 loop reads CASSPHYPYTGELFF. The CDR3 region has the DNA TGTGCCAGCAGCCCGCACTACCCTTACACCGGGGAGCTGTTTTTT.

As concerns this clone: This sample includes further DNA sequences coding for the same CDR3. The genes are TRBV28 and TRBJ2-7; 9 nucleotides align to TRBD1. The CDR3 covers 15 residues. J was trimmed by 0 bases and V by 5 bases; bases with no gene match: 5. Germline V gives CDR1 MDHEN, CDR2 SYDVKM. This chain's CDR3 is CASSRTGGSSYEQYF. The CDR3 DNA sequence: TGTGCCAGCAGTCGAACAGGGGGCAGCTCCTACGAGCAGTACTTC.

The CDR3 region has the DNA TGTGCCAGCAGCCAAGAAAGGGGGACAGTCAACAATGAGCAGTTCTTC. Protein: CASSQERGTVNNEQFF. The chain recombines TRBV4-2 with TRBJ2-1; 7 positions agree with TRBD1. J was trimmed by 5 bases and V by 0 bases; bases with no gene match: 7. CDR1 and CDR2 from the germline V gene are LGHNA and YNFKEQ. This CDR3 spans 16 amino acids.

The sample holds one count of this clone. This rearrangement joins TRBV6-4 to TRBJ2-1; 7 nucleotides align to TRBD2. This CDR3 contains 15 residues. CDR1 is MRHNA, CDR2 SNTAGT, per germline. With V trimmed by 3 bases and J by 3 bases, 5 bases remained unmatched. CDR3 bases: TGTGCCAGCAGTGAGGGGCTAGCGGACTACAATGAGCAGTTCTTC. Amino acids: CASSEGLADYNEQFF.

This clone was found a few times. The chain has TRBV19 and TRBJ1-1, with TRBD1 matching 9 bases. The trim removed 6 bases at V and 1 base at J, leaving 0 bases unmatched. The germline gives CDR1 LNHDA, CDR2 SQIVND (reference sequence). CDR3 size: 13 residues. The CDR3 loop reads CASRQGANTEAFF. The CDR3 coding sequence is TGTGCCAGTAGACAGGGGGCGAACACTGAAGCTTTCTTT.

The rearrangement links TRBV6-5 to TRBJ1-2, with TRBD1 matching 7 bases. CDR3 length: 16 residues. V dropped 0 bases and J dropped 8; count of bases not matched to a gene: 12. Germline-derived CDR1 and CDR2 are MNHEY and SVGAGI. CDR3 in amino acids: CASSYSSAGGTHGYTF. As DNA, the CDR3 is TGTGCCAGCAGTTACTCGTCGGCAGGGGGAACTCACGGCTACACCTTC.

This clone has a single count. The chain couples TRBV5-1 to TRBJ2-1; D is unclear. Between the trimmed V and J ends, which lost 5 bases and 6 bases, there was a span of 9 bases. The CDR3 runs to 12 residues. The germline V gene has CDR1 SGHRS and CDR2 YFSETQ. The CDR3 reads CASRQNLNEQFF. For the CDR3, the DNA is TGCGCCAGCAGACAGAATCTCAATGAGCAGTTCTTC.

The rearrangement joins TRBV19 to TRBJ1-5; D not certain. Per the germline V gene, CDR1 is LNHDA and CDR2 is SQIVND (reference sequence). The length of the CDR3 is 15 residues. Trimming removed 3 bases at V and 6 bases at J, with 15 bases between. CDR3 nucleotide sequence: TGTGCCAGTAGTATCGTGCCGGGAGGCAGTCAGCCCCAGCATTTT. This translates into CASSIVPGGSQPQHF.

The CDR3 DNA reads TGTGCCAGCAGCAGGGCTGGACTAGCTGGTGGGGAGCTGTTTTTT. This sequence encodes CASSRAGLAGGELFF. This rearrangement joins TRBV7-9 to TRBJ2-2; 8 bases are shared with TRBD2. The CDR3 totals 15 residues. J gave up 8 bases and V 5 bases, and 10 bases lay outside the gene matches. Germline V gene sequence: CDR1 SEHNR, CDR2 FQNEAQ (reference sequence).

This chain connects TRBV6-6 to TRBJ2-5; no clear D. V was trimmed by 0 bases and J by 5 bases, leaving 10 bases between them. The germline gives CDR1 MNHNY, CDR2 SVGAGI (reference sequence). The CDR3 extends over 14 amino acids. CDR3 sequence reads: CASSYSIPGETQYF. CDR3 in DNA: TGTGCCAGCAGTTACTCGATTCCCGGGGAGACCCAGTACTTC.

The chain uses TRBV4-1 and TRBJ2-3, with D maybe TRBD2 (5 bases). The V end lost 4 bases, the J end lost 1 base, and 12 bases lay between the germline ends. Germline V gene data show CDR1 as MGHRA and CDR2 as YSYEKL. The CDR3 loop spans 15 amino acids. The CDR3 protein is CASSPGVRGTDTQYF. CDR3 bases: TGCGCCAGCAGCCCCGGGGTGAGGGGCACAGATACGCAGTATTTT.

V is TRBV19 and J is TRBJ1-2; D is unclear. Trimming removed 3 bases from V and 2 bases from J, with 7 bases in between. This CDR3 region has 13 residues. The V gene's germline CDR1 is LNHDA and CDR2 SQIVND (reference sequence). The CDR3 DNA follows: TGTGCCAGTAGTATGGGCCAGAACTATGGCTACACCTTC. It specifies CASSMGQNYGYTF.

V and J are TRBV5-1 and TRBJ2-7, with a tentative D call TRBD1 (6 bases). V was cut by 6 bases and J by 1 base, with 11 bases left in between. This CDR3 is 13 amino acids long. Germline V gives CDR1 SGHRS, CDR2 YFSETQ. CDR3 loop: CASMVGGSYEQYF. In nucleotides, the CDR3 is TGCGCCAGCATGGTAGGGGGATCCTACGAGCAGTACTTC.

Points on this clone: The junction departs from the called germline gene at one end, perhaps through a read error. This chain uses TRBV5-4 with TRBJ1-1, with 9 nucleotides matching TRBD1. CDR3 length: 15 amino acids. The V gene's germline CDR1 is SGHNT and CDR2 YYREEE (reference sequence). The CDR3: CASRLGQGMNTEAFF. In DNA form, the CDR3 reads TGTGCCAGCAGATTGGGACAGGGAATGAACACTGAAGCTTTCTTT. The full variable domain, in which reference TRBV5-4 and TRBJ1-1 provide the parts outside the CDR3, is ETGVTQSPTHLIKTRGQQVTLRCSSQSGHNTVSWYQQALGQGPQFIFQYYREEENGRGNFPPRFSGLQFPNYSSELNVNALELDDSALYLCASRLGQGMNTEAFFGQGTRLTVV.

The chain employs TRBV19 and TRBJ1-1; unclear D gene. V shed 7 bases and J shed 3 bases, with 6 bases lying between them. Germline lookup yields CDR1 LNHDA and CDR2 SQIVND (reference sequence). CDR3 length: 11 residues. Here the CDR3 DNA reads TGTGCCAGTAAGGACTACACTGAAGCTTTCTTT. This encodes CASKDYTEAFF.

The V gene is TRBV5-1, the J gene TRBJ2-2, with 11 bases that match TRBD2. Germline trimming cut 1 base from V and 3 bases from J; bases unmatched to any gene: 5. This CDR3 has 17 residues. Germline CDR1 is SGHRS and CDR2 is YFSETQ. The CDR3 coding sequence is TGCGCCAGCAGCTTGCTAGCGGGAGGAGTGGACACCGGGGAGCTGTTTTTT. Residues: CASSLLAGGVDTGELFF.

The chain employs TRBV9 and TRBJ1-5; 8 bases align to TRBD1. The CDR3 contains 16 residues. Germline V CDR1 and CDR2: SGDLS, YYNGEE. Germline trimming cut 4 bases from V and 0 bases from J; bases unmatched to any gene: 6. The CDR3 DNA sequence: TGTGCCAGCAGCCAAGGGACAGGCGGTAGCAATCAGCCCCAGCATTTT. As protein: CASSQGTGGSNQPQHF.

V is TRBV7-9 and J is TRBJ1-5, with D uncertain. Trimming stripped 3 bases from V and 9 bases from J, with 9 bases between. Germline CDR1 is SEHNR and CDR2 is FQNEAQ (reference sequence). The CDR3 covers 12 residues. The CDR3 protein is CASSFEIGPQHF. The CDR3 bases are TGTGCCAGCAGCTTTGAGATTGGGCCCCAGCATTTT.

The V and J genes are TRBV6-4 and TRBJ2-7; a possible D gene is TRBD2 (6 bases). V lost 4 bases and J 2 bases, leaving 15 bases between the germline ends. The CDR3 contains 15 residues. Germline CDR1 is MRHNA and CDR2 is SNTAGT. This CDR3 reads CASSAYGTGTYEQYF. The DNA for the CDR3 is TGTGCCAGCAGTGCATACGGGACTGGGACCTACGAGCAGTACTTC.

This clone has just a few counts. The CDR3 bases are TGTGCCAGCAGTTTGAGGACCGGGGAGCTGTTTTTT. Translating gives CASSLRTGELFF. This chain joins TRBV27 and TRBJ2-2; D unclear. The germline gives CDR1 MNHEY, CDR2 SMNVEV (reference sequence). The CDR3 has 12 amino acids. With 3 bases removed from V and 5 bases from J, the gap between germline ends came to 4 bases.